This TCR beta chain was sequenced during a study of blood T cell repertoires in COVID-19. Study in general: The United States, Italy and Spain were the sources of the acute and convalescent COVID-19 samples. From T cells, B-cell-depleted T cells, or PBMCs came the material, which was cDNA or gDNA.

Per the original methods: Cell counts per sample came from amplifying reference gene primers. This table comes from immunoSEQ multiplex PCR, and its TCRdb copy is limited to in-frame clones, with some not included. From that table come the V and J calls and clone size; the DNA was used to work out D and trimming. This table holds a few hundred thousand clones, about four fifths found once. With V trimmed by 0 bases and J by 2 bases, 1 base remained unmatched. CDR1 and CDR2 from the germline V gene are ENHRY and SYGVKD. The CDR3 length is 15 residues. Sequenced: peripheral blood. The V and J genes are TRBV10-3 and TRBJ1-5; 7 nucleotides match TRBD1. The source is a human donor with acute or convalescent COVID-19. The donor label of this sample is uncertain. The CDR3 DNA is TGTGCCATCAGTGAGTCCGGACAGGGCAATCAGCCCCAGCATTTT. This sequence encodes CAISESGQGNQPQHF.